The rows below give T cell receptor beta chains drawn from one sample of a study of T cell responses to AZD1222 COVID-19 vaccine. Measured with immunoSEQ multiplex PCR; TCRdb has only the in-frame clones, and not every one. The sample lists some 90,000 clones; 85% to 90% were seen once. Sequenced here: peripheral blood, sampled 28 days after the second AZD1222 dose. These receptors were obtained from an adult who received the AZD1222 COVID-19 vaccine. The CDR3 runs from the conserved cysteine through the conserved F or W. Fields, in order: CDR3 DNA, CDR3 protein, J gene, clone size, D gene, V gene. D genes are given only for firm matches. Clone size, where shown, is once, few, many, or a class for clones that have expanded.

TGTGCCAGCAGCTCCCCGGGGGGAGGTACAGATACGCAGTATTTT CASSSPGGGTDTQYF TRBJ2-3 - TRBD2 TRBV7-9
TGTGCCAGCAGCTTAGATCCCCCTGGAACTGAAGCTTTCTTT CASSLDPPGTEAFF TRBJ1-1 - - TRBV7-9
TGCGCCAGCAGCTCCGGGACAGGGACTGAAGCTTTCTTT CASSSGTGTEAFF TRBJ1-1 - TRBD1 TRBV5-1
TGTGCCAGCAGCCCCCACGCAGGGTCTGGCCAAGAGACCCAGTACTTC CASSPHAGSGQETQYF TRBJ2-5 - - TRBV11-3
TGTGCCAGCAGCGCTGACTCGGGTGGCAATCAGCCCCAGCATTTT CASSADSGGNQPQHF TRBJ1-5 - - TRBV9
TGTGCCAGCAGCTTTAGTACGGGGCGGGGGCAAGAGACCCAGTACTTC CASSFSTGRGQETQYF TRBJ2-5 - TRBD2 TRBV7-8
TGTGCCAGCAGCCCCCGACTAGGCGGGTTGACAGATACGCAGTATTTT CASSPRLGGLTDTQYF TRBJ2-3 few - TRBV7-9
TGTGCCAGCAGTGAGGTGACAGCCGAGCAGCCCCAGCATTTT CASSEVTAEQPQHF TRBJ1-5 once - TRBV2
TGTGCCAGCAAAGGGAATAACTATGGCTACACCTTC CASKGNNYGYTF TRBJ1-2 - - TRBV6-5
TGTGCCAGCAGCCAGACCGGGGGGAACACTGAAGCTTTCTTT CASSQTGGNTEAFF TRBJ1-1 - - TRBV3-1/TRBV3-2
TGTGCCAGCAGCTTATTGCGGGGGAGTAGCACAGATACGCAGTATTTT CASSLLRGSSTDTQYF TRBJ2-3 - TRBD2 TRBV7-8
TGCGCCAGCAGCTACCGGTACTCTGGGGCCAACGTCCTGACTTTC CASSYRYSGANVLTF TRBJ2-6 once - TRBV5-1
TGTGCCAGCAGCTCCTTTTGGAAAGACACCGGGGAGCTGTTTTTT CASSSFWKDTGELFF TRBJ2-2 - - TRBV11-2
TGTGCCAGCAGCCAAGATACGACAGGGAGGGGGGAGCTGTTTTTT CASSQDTTGRGELFF TRBJ2-2 - - TRBV14
TGTGCCAGCAGATGGGACAACCAAGAGACCCAGTACTTC CASRWDNQETQYF TRBJ2-5 - - TRBV2
TGTGCCAGCAGTCTGACAGGCCCTCAGTTCTATGGCTACACCTTC CASSLTGPQFYGYTF TRBJ1-2 - - TRBV2
TGCAGTGCTCTCCGGGACAAGCAGTACTTC CSALRDKQYF TRBJ2-7 once - TRBV20-1
TGTGCCAGCAGTGAGACAGGACTTAACTATGGCTACACCTTC CASSETGLNYGYTF TRBJ1-2 - - TRBV2
TGTGCCAGCAGTGAACGTGGGGGCTATGGCTACACCTTC CASSERGGYGYTF TRBJ1-2 few - TRBV2
TGTGCCAGCACCCTAATACCGGGATATGAGGAGTTCTTC CASTLIPGYEEFF TRBJ2-1 - - TRBV7-9
TGTGCCAGCAGCCAACAACAGGGTCCTGGAAACACCATATATTTT CASSQQQGPGNTIYF TRBJ1-3 - - TRBV14
TGTGCCAGCAGCCAAGGGACAGGGGTAGGCTACACCTTC CASSQGTGVGYTF TRBJ1-2 - TRBD1 TRBV3-1/TRBV3-2
TGTGCCAGTCGACAGGGAACCTTTAGCACAGATACGCAGTATTTT CASRQGTFSTDTQYF TRBJ2-3 few TRBD1 TRBV19
TGCGCCAGCAGCCAAGGAAAGGCGGGGGCTTACAATGAGCAGTTCTTC CASSQGKAGAYNEQFF TRBJ2-1 - - TRBV4-1
TGTGCCAGCAGTAGACAGGGGGCAACTACTAACTATGGCTACACCTTC CASSRQGATTNYGYTF TRBJ1-2 - TRBD1 TRBV9
TGTGCCAGCAGCTTATCGCGGACCACTGAAGCTTTCTTT CASSLSRTTEAFF TRBJ1-1 - - TRBV7-3
TGTGCCGCTCGTTCATCTGGGGCCAACGTCCTGACTTTC CAARSSGANVLTF TRBJ2-6 - - TRBV6-5
TGTGCCAGCAGGGGACTAGCGGGGAGGAATGAGCAGTTCTTC CASRGLAGRNEQFF TRBJ2-1 - TRBD2 TRBV6-5
TGTGCCAGTAGTAATGGGGGGGCAGGAAGAACTGAAGCTTTCTTT CASSNGGAGRTEAFF TRBJ1-1 - - TRBV19
TGTGCCAGCAGCTTCCTCTCTAGCGGGTACAATGAGCAGTTCTTC CASSFLSSGYNEQFF TRBJ2-1 - TRBD2 TRBV5-8
TGTGCCAGTAGTACTGGGCAGGGGTTCTACAATGAGCAGTTCTTC CASSTGQGFYNEQFF TRBJ2-1 - - TRBV19
TGTGCCAGCAGCTTGGCGGGGGTTGATCAGCCCCAGCATTTT CASSLAGVDQPQHF TRBJ1-5 - - TRBV5-4
TGTGCCAGCAGTAGATCACCGGGACACCTGGGAGAGACCCAGTACTTC CASSRSPGHLGETQYF TRBJ2-5 once - TRBV27
TGTGCCAGCACTTTAGGCAGGACCTATGGCTACACCTTC CASTLGRTYGYTF TRBJ1-2 - - TRBV2
TGCGCCAGCAGCCTAGGGAATACCCGGGGCACTGAAGCTTTCTTT CASSLGNTRGTEAFF TRBJ1-1 - - TRBV5-1
TGCGCCAGCAGCTGGCAGGGACTGAACACTGAAGCTTTCTTT CASSWQGLNTEAFF TRBJ1-1 - - TRBV5-1
TGTGCCAGCTCAGACGCCCTAGCGGGGGGCGACGAGCAGTACTTC CASSDALAGGDEQYF TRBJ2-7 - TRBD2 TRBV18
TGTGCCAGCAGCCAAGAAGGATTAGGGACAGGGGCAACCGGGGAGCTGTTTTTT CASSQEGLGTGATGELFF TRBJ2-2 - TRBD1 TRBV3-1/TRBV3-2
TGTGCCTGGAGCGCGGCAGGGGATCAGCCCCAGCATTTT CAWSAAGDQPQHF TRBJ1-5 few - TRBV30